Listed here is a single T cell receptor (beta chain). Its cognate antigen is unknown. Random hexamers were used to reverse transcribe about 0.45 to 1 ug of RNA. TCRdb used MiXCR to reprocess the immunoSEQ multiplex PCR reads, holding one entry per CDR3 protein. The table shows about 82,000 distinct CDR3 sequences, with approximately 96% occurring only once. The CDR3 consists of 15 residues. V lost 7 bases and J lost 4, with 20 bases in between. CDR1 and CDR2 from the germline V gene are MNHEY and SVGAGI. From blood CD8+ and CD4+ T cells, TCR beta sequences were generated. This entry is derived from a study of CD8 T cells in Susac syndrome. Study-level points and caveats: A handful of Susac-specific public clones appeared in CD8+ TEMRA repertoires, and some 16 in total CD8+ repertoires.

This receptor was taken from a human donor with Susac syndrome. The rearrangement links TRBV6-5 to TRBJ2-7; D unclear. Sequenced sample: CD8+ T cells from PBMCs. The CDR3 DNA sequence: TGTGCCAGCACTCCTCTCCCCGGCGGCTCGTACGAGCAGTACTTC. Its protein product is CASTPLPGGSYEQYF.